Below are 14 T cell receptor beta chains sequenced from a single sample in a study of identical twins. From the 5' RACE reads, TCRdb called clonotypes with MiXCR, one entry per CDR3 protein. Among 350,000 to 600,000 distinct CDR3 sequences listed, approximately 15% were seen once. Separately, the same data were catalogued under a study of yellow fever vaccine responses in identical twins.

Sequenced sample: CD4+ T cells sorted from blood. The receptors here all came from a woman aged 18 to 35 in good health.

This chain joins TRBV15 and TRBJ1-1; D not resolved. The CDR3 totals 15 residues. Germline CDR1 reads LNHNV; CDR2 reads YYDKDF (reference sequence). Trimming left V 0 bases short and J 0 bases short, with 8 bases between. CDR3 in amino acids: CATSREKILNTEAFF. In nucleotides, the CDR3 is TGTGCCACCAGCAGAGAGAAGATCCTGAACACTGAAGCTTTCTTT.

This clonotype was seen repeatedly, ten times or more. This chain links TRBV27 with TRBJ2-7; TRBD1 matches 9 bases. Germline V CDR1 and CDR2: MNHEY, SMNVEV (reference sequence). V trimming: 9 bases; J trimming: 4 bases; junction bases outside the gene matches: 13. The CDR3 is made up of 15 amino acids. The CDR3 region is CASSSPGQGLYEQYF. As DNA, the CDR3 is TGTGCCAGTTCCTCGCCGGGACAGGGTTTATACGAGCAGTACTTC.

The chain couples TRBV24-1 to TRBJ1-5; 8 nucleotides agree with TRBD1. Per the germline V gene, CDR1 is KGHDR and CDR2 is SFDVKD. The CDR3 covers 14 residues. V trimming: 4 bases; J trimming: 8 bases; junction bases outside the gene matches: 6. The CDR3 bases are TGTGCCACCAGTGACTCTGACAGGGGTAAGCCCCAGCATTTT. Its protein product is CATSDSDRGKPQHF.

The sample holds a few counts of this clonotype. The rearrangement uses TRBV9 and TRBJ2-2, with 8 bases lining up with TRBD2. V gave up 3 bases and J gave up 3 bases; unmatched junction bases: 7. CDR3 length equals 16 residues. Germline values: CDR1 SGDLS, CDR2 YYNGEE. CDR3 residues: CASSARLAFDTGELFF. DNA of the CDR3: TGTGCCAGCAGCGCCAGACTAGCGTTTGACACCGGGGAGCTGTTTTTT.

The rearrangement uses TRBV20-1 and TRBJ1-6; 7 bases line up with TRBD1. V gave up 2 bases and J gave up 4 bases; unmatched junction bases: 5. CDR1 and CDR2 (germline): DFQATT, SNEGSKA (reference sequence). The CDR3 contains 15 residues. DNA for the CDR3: TGCAGTGCTAGACCACAGGGGATTTATAATTCACCCCTCCACTTT. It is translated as CSARPQGIYNSPLHF.

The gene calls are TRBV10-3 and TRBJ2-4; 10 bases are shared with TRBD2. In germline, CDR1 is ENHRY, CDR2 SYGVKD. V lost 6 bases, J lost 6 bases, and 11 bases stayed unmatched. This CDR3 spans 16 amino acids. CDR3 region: CAIRGSLAGDVNIQYF. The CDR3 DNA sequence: TGTGCCATCAGGGGGTCCCTAGCGGGAGATGTAAACATTCAGTACTTC.

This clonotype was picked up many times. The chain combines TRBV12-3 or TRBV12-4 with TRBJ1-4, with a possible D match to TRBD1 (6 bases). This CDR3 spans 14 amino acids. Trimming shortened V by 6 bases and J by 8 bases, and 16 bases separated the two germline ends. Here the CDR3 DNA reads TGTGCCAGCAGCGACAGGCCTAAGGGGGAAAAACTGTTTTTT. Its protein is CASSDRPKGEKLFF.

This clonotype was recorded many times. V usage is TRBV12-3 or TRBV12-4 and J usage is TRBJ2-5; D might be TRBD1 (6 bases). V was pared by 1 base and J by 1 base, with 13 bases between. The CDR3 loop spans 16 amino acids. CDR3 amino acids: CASSLGSGAIQETQYF. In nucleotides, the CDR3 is TGTGCCAGCAGTTTAGGATCAGGGGCCATCCAAGAGACCCAGTACTTC.

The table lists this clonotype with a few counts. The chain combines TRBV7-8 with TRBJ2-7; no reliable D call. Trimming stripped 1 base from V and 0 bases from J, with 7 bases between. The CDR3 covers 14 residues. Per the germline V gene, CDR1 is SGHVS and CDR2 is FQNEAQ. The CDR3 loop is CASSLGAVSYEQYF. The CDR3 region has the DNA TGTGCCAGCAGCTTAGGAGCCGTCTCCTACGAGCAGTACTTC. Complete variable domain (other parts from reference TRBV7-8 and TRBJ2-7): GAGVSQSPRYKVAKRGQDVALRCDPISGHVSLFWYQQALGQGPEFLTYFQNEAQLDKSGLPSDRFFAERPEGSVSTLKIQRTQQEDSAVYLCASSLGAVSYEQYFGPGTRLTVT.

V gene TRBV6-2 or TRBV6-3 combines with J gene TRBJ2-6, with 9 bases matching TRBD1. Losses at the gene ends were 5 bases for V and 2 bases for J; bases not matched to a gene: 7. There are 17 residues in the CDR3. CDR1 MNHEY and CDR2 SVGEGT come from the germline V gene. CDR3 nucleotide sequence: TGTGCCAGCAGTGCGACAGGGGGGGTAGCTGGGGCCAACGTCCTGACTTTC. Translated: CASSATGGVAGANVLTF.

CDR3 bases: TGTGCCAGCAGTTACTCAGGGGGCCGAGAGACCCAGTACTTC. Protein product: CASSYSGGRETQYF. The gene calls are TRBV6-5 and TRBJ2-5, with TRBD1 matching over 7 bases. Germline assignment: CDR1 MNHEY and CDR2 SVGAGI. The CDR3 loop spans 14 amino acids. The J segment lost 4 bases and the V segment lost 0 bases, leaving 2 bases of the junction unmatched.

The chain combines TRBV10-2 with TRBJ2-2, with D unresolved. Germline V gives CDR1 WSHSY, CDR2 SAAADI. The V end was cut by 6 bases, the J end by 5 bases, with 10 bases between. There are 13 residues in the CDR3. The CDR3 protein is CASSETGTGELFF. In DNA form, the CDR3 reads TGCGCCAGCAGCGAGACTGGGACCGGGGAGCTGTTTTTT.

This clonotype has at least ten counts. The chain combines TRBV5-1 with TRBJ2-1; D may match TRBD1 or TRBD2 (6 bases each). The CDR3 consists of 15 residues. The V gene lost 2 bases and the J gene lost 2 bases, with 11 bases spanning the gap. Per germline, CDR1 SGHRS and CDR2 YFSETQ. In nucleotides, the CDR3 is TGCGCCAGCAGCTTCGGGGGCGCCGCCTACAATGAGCAGTTCTTC. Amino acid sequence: CASSFGGAAYNEQFF.

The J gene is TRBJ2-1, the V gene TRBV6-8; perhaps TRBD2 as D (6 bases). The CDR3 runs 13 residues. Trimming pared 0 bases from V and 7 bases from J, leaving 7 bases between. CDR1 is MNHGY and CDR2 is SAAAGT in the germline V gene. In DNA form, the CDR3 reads TGTGCCAGCAGTTACTCCCGGGAGAATGAGCAGTTCTTC. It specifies CASSYSRENEQFF.